This T cell receptor beta chain originates from a study of T cell changes during pregnancy in multiple sclerosis. The assay was immunoSEQ multiplex PCR, and TCRdb's table has in-frame clones only and misses some. This table has 35,000 or so clones, under 95% appearing once. This CDR3 spans 17 amino acids. Germline V gives CDR1 WSHSY, CDR2 SAAADI. Losses at the gene ends were 3 bases for V and 7 bases for J; bases not matched to a gene: 16. This sequence joins TRBV10-2 and TRBJ1-2; TRBD1 aligns across 8 bases. The specimen was CD4+ T cells from peripheral blood mononuclear cells, collected after pregnancy. The TCR was taken from a female donor with multiple sclerosis, enrolled in a pregnancy study. In nucleotides, the CDR3 is TGCGCCAGCAGTGACCCCGGGGACAGGAGTACTATCAGTGGCTACACCTTC. Its translation: CASSDPGDRSTISGYTF.